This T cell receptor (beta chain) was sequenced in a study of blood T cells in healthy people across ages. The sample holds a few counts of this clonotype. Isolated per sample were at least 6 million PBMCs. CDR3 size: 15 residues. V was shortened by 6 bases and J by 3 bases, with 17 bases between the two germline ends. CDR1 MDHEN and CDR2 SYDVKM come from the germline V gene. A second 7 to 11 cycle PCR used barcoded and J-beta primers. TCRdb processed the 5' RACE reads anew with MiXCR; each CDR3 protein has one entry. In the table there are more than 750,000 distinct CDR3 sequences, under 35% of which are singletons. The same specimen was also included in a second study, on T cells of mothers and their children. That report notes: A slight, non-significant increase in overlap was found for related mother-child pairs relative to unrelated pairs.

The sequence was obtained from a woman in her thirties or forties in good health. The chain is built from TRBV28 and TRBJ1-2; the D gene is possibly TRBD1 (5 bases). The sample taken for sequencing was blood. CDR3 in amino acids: CASRGGEHGDYGYTF. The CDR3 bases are TGTGCCAGCAGGGGGGGTGAACACGGCGACTATGGCTACACCTTC.